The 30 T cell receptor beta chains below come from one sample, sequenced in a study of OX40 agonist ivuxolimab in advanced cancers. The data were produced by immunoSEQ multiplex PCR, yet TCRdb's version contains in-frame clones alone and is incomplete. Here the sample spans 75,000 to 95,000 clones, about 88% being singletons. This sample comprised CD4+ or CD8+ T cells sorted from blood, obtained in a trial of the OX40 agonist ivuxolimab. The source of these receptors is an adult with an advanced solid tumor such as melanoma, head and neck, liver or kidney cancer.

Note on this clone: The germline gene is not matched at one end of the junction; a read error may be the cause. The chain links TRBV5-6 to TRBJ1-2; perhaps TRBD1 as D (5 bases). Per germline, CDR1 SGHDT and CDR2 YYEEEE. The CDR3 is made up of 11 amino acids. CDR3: CASSSWDGRAF. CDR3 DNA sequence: TGTGCCAGCAGCTCTTGGGACGGACGTGCCTTC. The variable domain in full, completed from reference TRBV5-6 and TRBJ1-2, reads DAGVTQSPTHLIKTRGQQVTLRCSPKSGHDTVSWYQQALGQGPQFIFQYYEEEERQRGNFPDRFSGHQFPNYSSELNVNALLLGDSALYLCASSSWDGRAFGSGTRLTVV.

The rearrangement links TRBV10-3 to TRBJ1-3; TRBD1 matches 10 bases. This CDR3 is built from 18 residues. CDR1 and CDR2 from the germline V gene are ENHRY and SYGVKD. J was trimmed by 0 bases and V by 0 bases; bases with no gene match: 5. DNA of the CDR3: TGTGCCATCAGTGAGTCCCGGACAGGGGGATCCTCTGGAAACACCATATATTTT. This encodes CAISESRTGGSSGNTIYF.

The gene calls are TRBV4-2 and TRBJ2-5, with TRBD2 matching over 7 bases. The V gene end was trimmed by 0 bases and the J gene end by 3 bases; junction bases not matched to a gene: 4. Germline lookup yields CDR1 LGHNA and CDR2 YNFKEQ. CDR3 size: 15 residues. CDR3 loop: CASSQEITSEETQYF. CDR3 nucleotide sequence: TGTGCCAGCAGCCAAGAGATAACTAGCGAAGAGACCCAGTACTTC.

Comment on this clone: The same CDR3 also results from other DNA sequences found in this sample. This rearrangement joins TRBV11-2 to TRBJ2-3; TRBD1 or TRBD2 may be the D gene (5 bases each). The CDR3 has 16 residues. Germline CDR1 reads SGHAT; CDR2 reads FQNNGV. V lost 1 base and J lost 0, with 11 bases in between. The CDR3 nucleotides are TGTGCCAGCAGCTTAGGGACCGGGGCAAGCACAGATACGCAGTATTTT. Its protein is CASSLGTGASTDTQYF.

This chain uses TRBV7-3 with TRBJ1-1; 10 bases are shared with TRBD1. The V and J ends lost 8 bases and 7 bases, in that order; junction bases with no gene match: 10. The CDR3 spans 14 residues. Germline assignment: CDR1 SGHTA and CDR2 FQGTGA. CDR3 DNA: TGTGCCAGCGGAGCGACAGGGGGCAAGGGTGAAGCTTTCTTT. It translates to CASGATGGKGEAFF.

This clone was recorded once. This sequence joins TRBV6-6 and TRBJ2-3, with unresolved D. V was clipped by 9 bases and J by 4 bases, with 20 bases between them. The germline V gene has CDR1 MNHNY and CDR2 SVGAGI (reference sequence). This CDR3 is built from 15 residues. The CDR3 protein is CASSPGAQQADTQYF. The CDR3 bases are TGTGCCAGTAGCCCCGGAGCCCAGCAGGCAGATACGCAGTATTTT.

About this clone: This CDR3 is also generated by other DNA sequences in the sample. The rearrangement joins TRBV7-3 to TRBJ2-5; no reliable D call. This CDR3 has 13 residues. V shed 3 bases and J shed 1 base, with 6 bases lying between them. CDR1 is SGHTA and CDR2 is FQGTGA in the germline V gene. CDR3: CASSLSSQETQYF. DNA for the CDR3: TGTGCCAGCAGCTTGTCGTCCCAAGAGACCCAGTACTTC.

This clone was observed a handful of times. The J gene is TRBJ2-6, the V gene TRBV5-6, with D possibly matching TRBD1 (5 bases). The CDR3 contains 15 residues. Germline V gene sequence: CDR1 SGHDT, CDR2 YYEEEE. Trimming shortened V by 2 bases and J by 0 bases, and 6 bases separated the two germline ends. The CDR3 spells CASSFQGSGANVLTF. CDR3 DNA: TGTGCCAGCAGCTTCCAGGGCTCTGGGGCCAACGTCCTGACTTTC.

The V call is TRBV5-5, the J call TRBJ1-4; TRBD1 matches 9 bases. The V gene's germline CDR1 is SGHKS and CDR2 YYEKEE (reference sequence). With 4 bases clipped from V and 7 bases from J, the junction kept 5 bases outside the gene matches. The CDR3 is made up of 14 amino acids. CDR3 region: CASSTGQGVEKLFF. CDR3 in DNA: TGTGCCAGCAGCACGGGACAGGGAGTTGAAAAACTGTTTTTT.

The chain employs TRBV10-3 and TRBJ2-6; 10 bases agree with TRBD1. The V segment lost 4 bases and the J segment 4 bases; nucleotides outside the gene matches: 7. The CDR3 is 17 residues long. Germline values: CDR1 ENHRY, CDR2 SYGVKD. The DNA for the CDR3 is TGTGCCATCAGTGTCGGACAGGGGGTGTTGGGGGCCAACGTCCTGACTTTC. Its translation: CAISVGQGVLGANVLTF.

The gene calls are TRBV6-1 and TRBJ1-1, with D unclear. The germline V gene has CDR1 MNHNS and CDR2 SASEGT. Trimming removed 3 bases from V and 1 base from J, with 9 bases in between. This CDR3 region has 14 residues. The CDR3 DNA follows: TGTGCCAGCAGTGACCAGAGGTGGAACACTGAAGCTTTCTTT. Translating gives CASSDQRWNTEAFF.

This CDR3 is CASSLTGQKETQYF. CDR3 bases: TGTGCCAGCAGCTTAACAGGCCAAAAGGAGACCCAGTACTTC. The chain joins TRBV7-6 to TRBJ2-5, with D possibly TRBD1 on 5 matching bases. The germline CDR1 and CDR2 sequences are SGHVS and FNYEAQ. V dropped 2 bases and J dropped 5 bases, with 12 bases sitting between them. The CDR3 runs to 14 residues.

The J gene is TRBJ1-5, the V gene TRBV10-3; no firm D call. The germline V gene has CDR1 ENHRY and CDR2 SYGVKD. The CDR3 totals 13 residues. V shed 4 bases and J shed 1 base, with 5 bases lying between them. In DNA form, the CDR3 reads TGTGCCATCAGTGGGCAGAGCAATCAGCCCCAGCATTTT. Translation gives CAISGQSNQPQHF.

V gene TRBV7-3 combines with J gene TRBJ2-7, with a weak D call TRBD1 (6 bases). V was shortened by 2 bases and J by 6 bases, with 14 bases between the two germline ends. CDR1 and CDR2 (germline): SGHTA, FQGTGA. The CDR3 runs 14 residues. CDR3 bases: TGTGCCAGCAGCTTAGGACGGGACAATAGCGAGCAGTACTTC. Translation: CASSLGRDNSEQYF.

The CDR3 region is CATRTDLLGQNIQYF. For the CDR3, the DNA is TGTGCCACCAGGACAGATCTCTTAGGGCAAAACATTCAGTACTTC. The rearrangement links TRBV6-5 to TRBJ2-4, with D perhaps TRBD1 (6 bases). The CDR3 sequence is 15 residues long. V was shortened by 10 bases and J by 5 bases, with 21 bases between the two germline ends. CDR1 and CDR2 (germline): MNHEY, SVGAGI.

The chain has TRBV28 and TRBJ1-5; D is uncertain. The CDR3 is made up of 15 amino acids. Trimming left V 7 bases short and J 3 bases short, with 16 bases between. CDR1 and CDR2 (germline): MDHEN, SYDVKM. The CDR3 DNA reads TGTGCCAGCACCGCCGAGGAGACAAACAATCAGCCCCAGCATTTT. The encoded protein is CASTAEETNNQPQHF.

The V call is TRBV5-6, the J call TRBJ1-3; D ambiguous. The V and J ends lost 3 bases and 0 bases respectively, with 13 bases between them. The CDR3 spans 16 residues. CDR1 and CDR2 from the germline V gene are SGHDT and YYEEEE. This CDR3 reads CASSSRRSASGNTIYF. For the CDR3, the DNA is TGTGCCAGCAGCTCCCGCCGGTCCGCCTCTGGAAACACCATATATTTT.

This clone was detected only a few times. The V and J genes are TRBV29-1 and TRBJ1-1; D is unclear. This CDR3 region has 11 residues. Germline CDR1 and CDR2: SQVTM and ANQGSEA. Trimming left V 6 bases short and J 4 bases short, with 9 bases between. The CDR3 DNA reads TGCAGCGTGAGCACGTTCACTGAAGCTTTCTTT. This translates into CSVSTFTEAFF.

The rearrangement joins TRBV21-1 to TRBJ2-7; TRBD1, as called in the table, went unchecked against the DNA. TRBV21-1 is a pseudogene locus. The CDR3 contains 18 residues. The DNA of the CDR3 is TGTGCCAGCAGCAAAGCGCTTTCTGGTGCACGGTGGGCTTACGAGCAGTACTTC. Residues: CASSKALSGARWAYEQYF.

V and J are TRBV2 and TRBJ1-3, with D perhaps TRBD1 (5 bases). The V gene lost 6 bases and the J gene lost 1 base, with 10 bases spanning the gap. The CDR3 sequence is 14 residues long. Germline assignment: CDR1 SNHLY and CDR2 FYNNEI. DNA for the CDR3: TGTGCCAGCAGCGTAACAGGATCTGGAAACACCATATATTTT. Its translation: CASSVTGSGNTIYF.

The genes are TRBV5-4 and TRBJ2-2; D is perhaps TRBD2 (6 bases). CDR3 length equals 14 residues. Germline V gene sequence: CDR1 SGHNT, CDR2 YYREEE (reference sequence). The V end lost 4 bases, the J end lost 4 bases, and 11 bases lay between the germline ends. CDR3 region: CASSHGGSTGELFF. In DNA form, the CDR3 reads TGTGCCAGCAGCCATGGAGGGAGCACCGGGGAGCTGTTTTTT.

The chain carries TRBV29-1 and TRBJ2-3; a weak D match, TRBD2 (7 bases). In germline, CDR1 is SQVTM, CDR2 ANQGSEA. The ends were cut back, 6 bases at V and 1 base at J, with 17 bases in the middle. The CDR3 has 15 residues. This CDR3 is CSVWGGQEGTDTQYF. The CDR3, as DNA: TGCAGCGTCTGGGGGGGGCAGGAGGGCACAGATACGCAGTATTTT.

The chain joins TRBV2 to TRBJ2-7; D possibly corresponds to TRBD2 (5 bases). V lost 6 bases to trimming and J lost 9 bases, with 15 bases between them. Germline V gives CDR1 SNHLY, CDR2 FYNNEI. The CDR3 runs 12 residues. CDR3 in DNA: TGTGCCAGCAGCGACGTTCCTAGCCGGCAGTACGTC. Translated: CASSDVPSRQYV.

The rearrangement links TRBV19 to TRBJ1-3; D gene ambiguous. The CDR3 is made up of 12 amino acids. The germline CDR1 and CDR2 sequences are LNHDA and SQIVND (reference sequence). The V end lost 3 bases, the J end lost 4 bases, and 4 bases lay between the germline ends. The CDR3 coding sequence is TGTGCCAGTAGTATCGAAGGAAACACCATATATTTT. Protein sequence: CASSIEGNTIYF.

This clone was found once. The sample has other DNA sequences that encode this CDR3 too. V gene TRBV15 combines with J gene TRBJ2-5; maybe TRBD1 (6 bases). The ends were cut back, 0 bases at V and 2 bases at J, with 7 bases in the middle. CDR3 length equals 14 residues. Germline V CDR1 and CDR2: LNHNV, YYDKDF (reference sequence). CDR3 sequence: CATSRDRGQETQYF. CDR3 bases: TGTGCCACCAGCAGAGACAGGGGTCAAGAGACCCAGTACTTC.

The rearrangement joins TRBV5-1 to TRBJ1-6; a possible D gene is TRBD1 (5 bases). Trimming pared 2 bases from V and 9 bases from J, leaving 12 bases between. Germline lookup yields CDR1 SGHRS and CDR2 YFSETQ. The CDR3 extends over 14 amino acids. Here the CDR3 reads CASSFMQGGSPLHF. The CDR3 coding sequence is TGCGCCAGCAGCTTTATGCAGGGTGGTTCACCCCTCCACTTT.

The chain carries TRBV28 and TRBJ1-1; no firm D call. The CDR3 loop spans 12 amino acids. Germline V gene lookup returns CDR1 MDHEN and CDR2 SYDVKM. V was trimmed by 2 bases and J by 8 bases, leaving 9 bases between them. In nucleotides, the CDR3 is TGTGCCAGCAGTTTAGGAGAACAGGAAGCTTTCTTT. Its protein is CASSLGEQEAFF.

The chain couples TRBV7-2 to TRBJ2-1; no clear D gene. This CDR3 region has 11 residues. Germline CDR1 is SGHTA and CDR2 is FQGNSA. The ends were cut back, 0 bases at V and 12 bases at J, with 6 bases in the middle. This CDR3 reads CASSLAATQFF. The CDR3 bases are TGTGCCAGCAGCTTAGCTGCAACGCAGTTCTTC.

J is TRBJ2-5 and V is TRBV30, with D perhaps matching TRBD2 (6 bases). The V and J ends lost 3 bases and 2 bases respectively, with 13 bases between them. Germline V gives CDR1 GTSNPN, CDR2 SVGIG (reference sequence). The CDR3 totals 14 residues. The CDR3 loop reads CAWSRGNLQETQYF. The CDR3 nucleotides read TGTGCCTGGAGCCGGGGGAATCTGCAAGAGACCCAGTACTTC.

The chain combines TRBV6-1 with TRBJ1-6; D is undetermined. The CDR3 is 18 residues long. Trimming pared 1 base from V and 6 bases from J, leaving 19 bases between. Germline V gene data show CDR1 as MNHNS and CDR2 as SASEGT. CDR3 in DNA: TGTGCCAGCAGTGAAGTTCAACGACGGGGTCTTGCTAATTCACCCCTCCACTTT. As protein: CASSEVQRRGLANSPLHF.